These T cell receptor beta chains were read from a single sample in a study of T cells after somatic rescue of genetic block. Libraries were prepared by immunoSEQ multiplex PCR; TCRdb keeps only in-frame clonotypes and omits some of them. The sample has 110,000 or so clones; 75% to 95% are singletons. Material for sequencing was peripheral blood mononuclear cells (PBMCs). These receptors were collected from a woman aged 18-29 years. Both conserved end residues are part of each CDR3. D genes are given only for firm matches. Some rows mark clone size as missing; the rest say once, few, many or name a class of expanded clone.

CDR3: CASSYGGPQETQYF; DNA: TGTGCCAGCAGTTACGGCGGCCCTCAAGAGACCCAGTACTTC; V: TRBV6-6; size: NA; J: TRBJ2-5; D: NA
CDR3: CAPFGGAKNIQYF; DNA: TGTGCCCCCTTCGGGGGAGCCAAAAACATTCAGTACTTC; V: TRBV7-9; size: NA; J: TRBJ2-4; D: NA
CDR3: CASSYSGQGNEKLFF; DNA: TGTGCCAGCAGTTACTCGGGGCAGGGAAATGAAAAACTGTTTTTT; V: TRBV6-5; size: NA; J: TRBJ1-4; D: NA
CDR3: CASSPSGGAPNEQFF; DNA: TGTGCCAGCAGCCCTAGCGGGGGGGCACCAAATGAGCAGTTCTTC; V: TRBV9; size: NA; J: TRBJ2-1; D: TRBD2
CDR3: CAIRGNADFGNTIYF; DNA: TGTGCCATCAGGGGGAACGCCGACTTCGGAAACACCATATATTTT; V: TRBV10-3; size: NA; J: TRBJ1-3; D: NA
CDR3: CASRPGTDYSNQPQHF; DNA: TGTGCCAGCAGACCCGGGACAGACTATAGCAATCAGCCCCAGCATTTT; V: TRBV27; size: NA; J: TRBJ1-5; D: TRBD1
CDR3: CASSSRTSGPTDTQYF; DNA: TGTGCCAGCAGCTCTAGGACTAGCGGTCCCACAGATACGCAGTATTTT; V: TRBV5-4; size: NA; J: TRBJ2-3; D: TRBD2
CDR3: CASSSTSETQYF; DNA: TGTGCCAGCAGTTCTACGTCCGAGACCCAGTACTTC; V: TRBV27; size: once; J: TRBJ2-5; D: NA
CDR3: CASSSRKEPQHF; DNA: TGTGCCAGCAGCTCCCGAAAAGAGCCCCAGCATTTT; V: TRBV7-9; size: NA; J: TRBJ1-5; D: NA
CDR3: CASSLNPGTEAFF; DNA: TGTGCCAGCAGCTTAAACCCGGGCACTGAAGCTTTCTTT; V: TRBV7-3; size: NA; J: TRBJ1-1; D: NA
CDR3: CASSTGSRTGELFF; DNA: TGTGCCAGCAGCACCGGGTCCCGGACCGGGGAGCTGTTTTTT; V: TRBV7-9; size: NA; J: TRBJ2-2; D: NA
CDR3: CAWSLFTGGAEGYTF; DNA: TGTGCCTGGAGCTTATTTACCGGGGGGGCGGAAGGCTACACCTTC; V: TRBV30; size: NA; J: TRBJ1-2; D: NA
CDR3: CARSTESGSPLHF; DNA: TGTGCCAGAAGCACTGAATCCGGTTCACCCCTCCACTTT; V: TRBV5-3; size: NA; J: TRBJ1-6; D: NA
CDR3: CASSSSGTGFTDTQYF; DNA: TGTGCCAGCAGTTCCTCCGGGACAGGGTTCACAGATACGCAGTATTTT; V: TRBV6-6; size: NA; J: TRBJ2-3; D: TRBD1
CDR3: CASSVAPDGNTEAFF; DNA: TGTGCCAGCAGCGTAGCGCCGGATGGGAACACTGAAGCTTTCTTT; V: TRBV9; size: NA; J: TRBJ1-1; D: NA
CDR3: CATSRDLGGESYTF; DNA: TGTGCCACCAGCAGAGATCTGGGGGGCGAGAGCTACACCTTC; V: TRBV15; size: NA; J: TRBJ1-2; D: NA
CDR3: CASSPKRVTNTGELFF; DNA: TGTGCCAGCAGCCCCAAAAGGGTTACGAACACCGGGGAGCTGTTTTTT; V: TRBV7-2; size: once; J: TRBJ2-2; D: NA
CDR3: CASRAGALDGYTF; DNA: TGTGCCAGCCGCGCCGGGGCTCTGGATGGCTACACCTTC; V: TRBV19; size: medium-sized; J: TRBJ1-2; D: NA
CDR3: CASSDPLGQAIYEQYF; DNA: TGTGCCAGCAGTGATCCGCTTGGACAGGCAATCTACGAGCAGTACTTC; V: TRBV2; size: NA; J: TRBJ2-7; D: TRBD1
CDR3: CASSARTDGYTF; DNA: TGTGCCAGCAGCGCCCGGACAGATGGCTACACCTTC; V: TRBV9; size: NA; J: TRBJ1-2; D: NA
CDR3: CARSLPAEQRNTIYF; DNA: TGTGCCAGAAGCTTGCCGGCCGAGCAGCGGAACACCATATATTTT; V: TRBV5-3; size: NA; J: TRBJ1-3; D: NA
CDR3: CASSIQGAPGYTF; DNA: TGTGCCAGCAGTATACAGGGGGCGCCTGGCTACACCTTC; V: TRBV6-6; size: NA; J: TRBJ1-2; D: TRBD1
CDR3: CASSSPSTGNYGYTF; DNA: TGTGCCAGCAGCTCCCCCTCGACAGGGAATTATGGCTACACCTTC; V: TRBV6-5; size: NA; J: TRBJ1-2; D: TRBD1
CDR3: CAYDVAGANVLTF; DNA: TGTGCCTACGACGTTGCTGGGGCCAACGTCCTGACTTTC; V: TRBV30; size: NA; J: TRBJ2-6; D: NA
CDR3: CASSQGEGSGGNEQYF; DNA: TGTGCCAGCAGCCAAGGGGAAGGTAGCGGGGGGAACGAGCAGTACTTC; V: TRBV4-2; size: few; J: TRBJ2-7; D: TRBD2
CDR3: CASRETGPTYEQYF; DNA: TGTGCCAGCAGAGAGACAGGGCCCACCTACGAGCAGTACTTC; V: TRBV2; size: NA; J: TRBJ2-7; D: TRBD1
CDR3: CASSQEWLAGTDTQYF; DNA: TGCGCCAGCAGCCAAGAGTGGCTAGCGGGGACAGATACGCAGTATTTT; V: TRBV4-1; size: once; J: TRBJ2-3; D: TRBD2
CDR3: CAWTRRGGEQFF; DNA: TGTGCCTGGACCCGCCGGGGGGGTGAGCAGTTCTTC; V: TRBV30; size: NA; J: TRBJ2-1; D: TRBD2
CDR3: CASSLRGGSVTDTQYF; DNA: TGTGCCAGCAGCCTCCGTGGGGGGTCTGTGACAGATACGCAGTATTTT; V: TRBV11-3; size: once; J: TRBJ2-3; D: NA
CDR3: CASSKEGLHNEQFF; DNA: TGTGCCAGCAGCAAAGAGGGACTACACAATGAGCAGTTCTTC; V: TRBV5-4; size: NA; J: TRBJ2-1; D: TRBD2
CDR3: CASSLLGQVTDTQYF; DNA: TGTGCCAGCAGCTTGCTGGGACAGGTCACAGATACGCAGTATTTT; V: TRBV5-8; size: NA; J: TRBJ2-3; D: TRBD1
CDR3: CASRIGGATNSPLHF; DNA: TGTGCCAGCCGTATAGGGGGGGCAACTAATTCACCCCTCCACTTT; V: TRBV7-8; size: NA; J: TRBJ1-6; D: NA
CDR3: CASSLGQGYNEQFF; DNA: TGTGCCAGCAGCTTAGGGCAGGGTTACAATGAGCAGTTCTTC; V: TRBV7-7; size: once; J: TRBJ2-1; D: NA
CDR3: CASSLLTGSDYGYTF; DNA: TGTGCCAGCAGCTTACTGACAGGGTCGGACTATGGCTACACCTTC; V: TRBV7-9; size: NA; J: TRBJ1-2; D: TRBD1
CDR3: CASTGDQETQYF; DNA: TGTGCCAGCACCGGGGACCAAGAGACCCAGTACTTC; V: TRBV6-6; size: NA; J: TRBJ2-5; D: NA
CDR3: CASSETTSGADTQYF; DNA: TGTGCCAGCAGTGAAACGACTAGCGGGGCAGATACGCAGTATTTT; V: TRBV6-4; size: NA; J: TRBJ2-3; D: TRBD2
CDR3: CASSPGVGGTDTQYF; DNA: TGTGCCAGCAGCCCTGGTGTAGGGGGGACAGATACGCAGTATTTT; V: TRBV7-8; size: NA; J: TRBJ2-3; D: NA
CDR3: CASSLSQEYQETQYF; DNA: TGTGCCAGCAGCTTGAGTCAGGAGTACCAAGAGACCCAGTACTTC; V: TRBV5-6; size: NA; J: TRBJ2-5; D: NA
CDR3: CASSQDKRAGGWVTEAFF; DNA: TGCGCCAGCAGCCAAGATAAACGGGCAGGGGGTTGGGTCACTGAAGCTTTCTTT; V: TRBV4-1; size: once; J: TRBJ1-1; D: TRBD1
CDR3: CASSYWRGSDNEQFF; DNA: TGTGCCAGCAGTTACTGGCGGGGGTCGGACAATGAGCAGTTCTTC; V: TRBV6-5; size: NA; J: TRBJ2-1; D: TRBD2
CDR3: CASSPRPRDEQFF; DNA: TGTGCCAGCAGCCCCCGACCCCGCGATGAGCAGTTCTTC; V: TRBV5-5; size: NA; J: TRBJ2-1; D: NA
CDR3: CASSLTSLAGETQYF; DNA: TGCGCCAGCAGCTTGACTAGCTTGGCGGGAGAGACCCAGTACTTC; V: TRBV5-1; size: NA; J: TRBJ2-5; D: NA
CDR3: CASSLGQGLAKNIQYF; DNA: TGTGCCAGCAGCTTAGGACAGGGACTAGCCAAAAACATTCAGTACTTC; V: TRBV11-2; size: NA; J: TRBJ2-4; D: NA
CDR3: CASRSTGEYGYTF; DNA: TGTGCCAGCAGGTCGACAGGGGAATATGGCTACACCTTC; V: TRBV25-1; size: NA; J: TRBJ1-2; D: TRBD1
CDR3: CASSGFRQNDSPLHF; DNA: TGTGCCAGCAGTGGTTTTCGGCAGAATGATTCACCCCTCCACTTT; V: TRBV2; size: NA; J: TRBJ1-6; D: NA
CDR3: CASSLSRFKNIQYF; DNA: TGTGCCAGCAGTTTAAGCAGGTTCAAAAACATTCAGTACTTC; V: TRBV27; size: NA; J: TRBJ2-4; D: NA